Below, 8 T cell receptor beta chains from the same sample are listed, as sequenced in a study of blood T cell repertoires in COVID-19. Assay: immunoSEQ multiplex PCR; the TCRdb copy retains only in-frame clones and omits some. The sample shows 140,000 to 150,000 clones, approximately 90% of them seen only once. Sequencing was carried out using PBMCs or T cells enriched from blood (not recorded which). The receptors stem from a woman in her twenties or thirties with acute COVID-19.

This clone was observed a single time. The CDR3: CASSLDLARVPYYGYTF. In DNA form, the CDR3 reads TGTGCCAGCAGCTTAGACTTGGCCCGGGTCCCCTACTATGGCTACACCTTC. This chain joins TRBV7-2 and TRBJ1-2; D is ambiguous. Germline loops: CDR1 SGHTA, CDR2 FQGNSA. Trimming stripped 1 base from V and 3 bases from J, with 18 bases between. The CDR3 loop spans 17 amino acids.

The rearrangement links TRBV19 to TRBJ2-5; 7 bases agree with TRBD1. CDR1 LNHDA and CDR2 SQIVND come from the germline V gene (reference sequence). V was pared by 3 bases and J by 1 base, with 5 bases of the junction left unmatched. CDR3 length equals 15 residues. The CDR3 sequence is CASSIGTDFQETQYF. CDR3 DNA: TGTGCCAGTAGTATCGGGACAGACTTCCAAGAGACCCAGTACTTC.

The rearrangement uses TRBV6-2 or TRBV6-3 and TRBJ2-5, with D possibly TRBD1 on 6 matching bases. The CDR3 runs to 14 residues. Germline assignment: CDR1 MNHEY and CDR2 SVGEGT. Between the trimmed V and J ends, which lost 5 bases and 2 bases, there was a span of 12 bases. The CDR3 loop reads CASSRQDPQETQYF. CDR3 DNA: TGTGCCAGCAGTCGACAGGACCCGCAAGAGACCCAGTACTTC.

The V gene is TRBV29-1, the J gene TRBJ1-1; the D gene is possibly TRBD1 (6 bases). V gave up 6 bases and J gave up 1 base, with 12 bases separating them. The CDR3 loop spans 13 amino acids. From germline, CDR1 is SQVTM and CDR2 ANQGSEA. Here the CDR3 DNA reads TGCAGCGTCTACCGAGGGGGGAACACTGAAGCTTTCTTT. It specifies CSVYRGGNTEAFF.

The chain combines TRBV5-4 with TRBJ1-4; D possibly corresponds to TRBD1 (6 bases). Trimming removed 4 bases at V and 10 bases at J, with 17 bases between. CDR1 and CDR2 from the germline V gene are SGHNT and YYREEE (reference sequence). The CDR3 contains 14 residues. CDR3 nucleotide sequence: TGTGCCAGCAGCACCTGGGACACGGCGGGAAAACTGTTTTTT. It codes for CASSTWDTAGKLFF.

The chain has TRBV28 and TRBJ2-5; D may be TRBD2 (5 bases). Per germline, CDR1 MDHEN and CDR2 SYDVKM. The CDR3 sequence is 16 residues long. V lost 0 bases, J lost 2 bases, and 13 bases lay in between. The CDR3: CASSLWGEGVQETQYF. The DNA for the CDR3 is TGTGCCAGCAGTTTATGGGGAGAGGGAGTTCAAGAGACCCAGTACTTC.

This sequence joins TRBV28 and TRBJ1-1; D is undetermined. The germline CDR1 and CDR2 sequences are MDHEN and SYDVKM. Between the trimmed V and J ends, which lost 4 bases and 6 bases, there was a span of 12 bases. The CDR3 totals 13 residues. Written as DNA, the CDR3 is TGTGCCAGCAGTTGGGAGACCGCGGCTGAAGCTTTCTTT. Protein product: CASSWETAAEAFF.

The V call is TRBV5-4, the J call TRBJ1-4, with 9 bases matching TRBD1. Germline V gene sequence: CDR1 SGHNT, CDR2 YYREEE (reference sequence). The CDR3 has 15 residues. Trimming at V came to 4 bases and at J to 6 bases, leaving 7 bases not matched to a gene. The CDR3 reads CASSPGGQGHEKLFF. The CDR3 DNA follows: TGTGCCAGCAGCCCGGGGGGACAGGGCCATGAAAAACTGTTTTTT.